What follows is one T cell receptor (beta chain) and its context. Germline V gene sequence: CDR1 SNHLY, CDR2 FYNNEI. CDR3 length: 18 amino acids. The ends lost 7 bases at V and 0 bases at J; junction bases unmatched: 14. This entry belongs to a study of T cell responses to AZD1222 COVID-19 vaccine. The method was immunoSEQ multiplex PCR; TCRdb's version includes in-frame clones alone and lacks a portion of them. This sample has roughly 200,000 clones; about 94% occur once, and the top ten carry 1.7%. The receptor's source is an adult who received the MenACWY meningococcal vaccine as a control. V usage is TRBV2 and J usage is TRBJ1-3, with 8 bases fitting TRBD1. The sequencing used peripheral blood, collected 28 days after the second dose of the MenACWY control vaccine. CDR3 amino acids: CASKQGRGPSNSGNTIYF. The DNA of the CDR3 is TGTGCCAGCAAGCAAGGCAGGGGGCCCTCAAACTCTGGAAACACCATATATTTT.